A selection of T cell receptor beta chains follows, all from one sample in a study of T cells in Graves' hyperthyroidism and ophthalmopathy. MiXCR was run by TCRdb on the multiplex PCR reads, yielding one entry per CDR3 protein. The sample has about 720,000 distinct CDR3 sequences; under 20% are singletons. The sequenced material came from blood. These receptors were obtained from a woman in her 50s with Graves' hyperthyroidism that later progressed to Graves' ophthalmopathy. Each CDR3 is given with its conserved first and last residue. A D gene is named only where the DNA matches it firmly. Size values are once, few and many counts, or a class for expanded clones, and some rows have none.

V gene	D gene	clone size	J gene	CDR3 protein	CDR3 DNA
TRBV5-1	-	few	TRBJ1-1	CASSLVGGLVGDTEAFF	TGCGCCAGCAGCTTGGTTGGGGGTTTGGTGGGAGACACTGAAGCTTTCTTT
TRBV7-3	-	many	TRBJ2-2	CASSVGVGSTGELFF	TGTGCCAGCAGCGTCGGGGTGGGAAGCACCGGGGAGCTGTTTTTT
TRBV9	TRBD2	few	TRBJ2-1	CASSVAGGGFYNEQFF	TGTGCCAGCAGCGTAGCCGGGGGGGGGTTTTACAATGAGCAGTTCTTC
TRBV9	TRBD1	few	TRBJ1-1	CASSVDGTANTEAFF	TGTGCCAGCAGCGTAGACGGGACAGCGAACACTGAAGCTTTCTTT
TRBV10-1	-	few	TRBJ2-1	CASSERRGGWVNEQFF	TGCGCCAGCAGTGAGAGGAGGGGGGGGTGGGTTAATGAGCAGTTCTTC
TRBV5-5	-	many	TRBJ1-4	CASKVGGRGGPTNEKLFF	TGTGCCAGCAAGGTCGGTGGCAGGGGCGGTCCAACTAATGAAAAACTGTTTTTT
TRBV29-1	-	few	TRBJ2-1	CSVSTENLYNEQFF	TGCAGCGTTTCGACAGAGAACCTATACAATGAGCAGTTCTTC
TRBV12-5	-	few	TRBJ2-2	CASGLVQGSTGELFF	TGTGCTAGTGGTTTAGTACAGGGCAGCACCGGGGAGCTGTTTTTT
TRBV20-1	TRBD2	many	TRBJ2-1	CSARASGGVTYNEQFF	TGCAGTGCTAGGGCTAGCGGGGGGGTCACCTACAATGAGCAGTTCTTC
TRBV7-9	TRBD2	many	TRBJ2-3	CASSRSGGAGDTQYF	TGTGCCAGCAGCAGAAGCGGGGGGGCCGGTGATACGCAGTATTTT
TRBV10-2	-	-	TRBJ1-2	CASRGADYGYTF	TGCGCCAGCAGGGGGGCGGACTATGGCTACACCTTC
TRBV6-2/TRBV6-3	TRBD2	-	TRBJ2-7	CASSYRLAGSLHGLWQYF	TGTGCCAGCAGTTACCGACTAGCGGGATCTCTCCACGGCCTGTGGCAGTACTTC
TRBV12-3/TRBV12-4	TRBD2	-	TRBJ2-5	CASSWTSGGFQETQYF	TGTGCCAGCAGTTGGACTAGCGGGGGATTCCAAGAGACCCAGTACTTC
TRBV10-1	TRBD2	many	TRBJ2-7	CASSSSGGLGEQYF	TGCGCCAGCAGTAGTAGCGGGGGACTGGGCGAGCAGTACTTC
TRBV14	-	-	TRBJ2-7	CASSQEGPGSPPYEQYF	TGTGCCAGCAGCCAAGAAGGCCCGGGGAGCCCACCCTACGAGCAGTACTTC
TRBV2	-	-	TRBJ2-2	CASRRLLNTGELFF	TGTGCCAGCAGGAGGCTCCTGAACACCGGGGAGCTGTTTTTT
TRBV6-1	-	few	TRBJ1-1	CAAKQEGTTEAFF	TGTGCCGCCAAGCAGGAAGGGACGACTGAAGCTTTCTTT
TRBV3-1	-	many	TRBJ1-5	CASSQDTRTNQPQHF	TGTGCCAGCAGCCAAGATACAAGAACAAATCAGCCCCAGCATTTT
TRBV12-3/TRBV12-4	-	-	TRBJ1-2	CASSQRRGRGNYGYTF	TGTGCCAGCAGCCAACGTAGGGGGAGGGGCAACTATGGCTACACCTTC
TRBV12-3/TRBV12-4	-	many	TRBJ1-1	CATTGGTVGGTEAFF	TGTGCCACCACTGGCGGGACGGTTGGAGGTACTGAAGCTTTCTTT
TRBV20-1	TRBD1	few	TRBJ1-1	CSARDRQGLNTEAFF	TGCAGTGCTAGAGATAGACAGGGCTTGAACACTGAAGCTTTCTTT
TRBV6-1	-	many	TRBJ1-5	CASSDALGGGGQPQHF	TGTGCCAGCAGTGACGCTTTGGGTGGGGGCGGGCAGCCCCAGCATTTT
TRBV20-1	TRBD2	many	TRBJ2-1	CSASGGISYNEQFF	TGCAGTGCTAGCGGGGGGATTTCCTACAATGAGCAGTTCTTC
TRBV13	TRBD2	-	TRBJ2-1	CASSLFASGGTEQFF	TGTGCCAGCAGCTTATTCGCTAGCGGGGGGACTGAGCAGTTCTTC
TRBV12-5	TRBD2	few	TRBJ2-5	CASAPGGLQETQYF	TGTGCTAGTGCTCCGGGGGGACTACAAGAGACCCAGTACTTC
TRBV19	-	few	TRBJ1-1	CASGNTVNTEAFF	TGTGCCAGTGGAAACACCGTGAACACTGAAGCTTTCTTT
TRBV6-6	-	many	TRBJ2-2	CASSYSGGTGELFF	TGTGCCAGCAGTTACTCTGGGGGGACCGGGGAGCTGTTTTTT
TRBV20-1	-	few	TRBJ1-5	CSASTGQHSNQPQHF	TGCAGTGCGTCCACCGGGCAGCATAGCAATCAGCCCCAGCATTTT
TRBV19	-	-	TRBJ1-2	CASSWAAYGYTF	TGTGCCAGTAGTTGGGCAGCTTATGGCTACACCTTC
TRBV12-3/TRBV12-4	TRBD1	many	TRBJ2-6	CASTLTGVNSGANVLTF	TGTGCCAGCACCCTGACAGGGGTCAACTCTGGGGCCAACGTCCTGACTTTC
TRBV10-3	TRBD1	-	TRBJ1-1	CAISEGRGQNEAFF	TGTGCCATCAGTGAAGGCAGGGGGCAAAATGAAGCTTTCTTT
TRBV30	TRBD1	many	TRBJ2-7	CAWSVLGGQGHPYEQYF	TGTGCCTGGAGTGTCCTGGGGGGACAGGGGCATCCCTACGAGCAGTACTTC
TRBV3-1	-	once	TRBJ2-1	CASSTGTSTYNEQFF	TGTGCCAGCAGCACCGGGACCAGCACGTACAATGAGCAGTTCTTC
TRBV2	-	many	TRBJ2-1	CASSLQGGGYNEQFF	TGTGCCAGCAGCCTTCAGGGAGGAGGCTACAATGAGCAGTTCTTC
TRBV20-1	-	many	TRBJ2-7	CSAGRTDFSYEQYF	TGCAGTGCGGGGCGGACAGATTTCTCCTACGAGCAGTACTTC
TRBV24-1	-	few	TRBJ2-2	CATSDPQGNTGELFF	TGTGCCACCAGTGACCCACAGGGGAACACCGGGGAGCTGTTTTTT
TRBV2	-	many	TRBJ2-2	CASSNGANTGELFF	TGTGCCAGCAGTAATGGGGCTAACACCGGGGAGCTGTTTTTT
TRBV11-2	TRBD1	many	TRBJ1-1	CASSPTTGTTEAFF	TGTGCCAGCAGCCCCACGACAGGGACCACTGAAGCTTTCTTT
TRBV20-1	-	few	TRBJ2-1	CSASLGYRDEQFF	TGCAGTGCTAGTTTAGGGTATAGAGATGAGCAGTTCTTC
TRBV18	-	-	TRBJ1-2	CASSPYRLDSMGYTF	TGTGCCAGCTCACCCTACAGGCTAGATTCTATGGGCTACACCTTC
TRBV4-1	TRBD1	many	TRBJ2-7	CASSTAGGPYEQYF	TGCGCCAGCAGCACGGCAGGGGGCCCCTACGAGCAGTACTTC
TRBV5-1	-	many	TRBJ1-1	CASSWDTLNTEAFF	TGCGCCAGCAGCTGGGACACCCTGAACACTGAAGCTTTCTTT
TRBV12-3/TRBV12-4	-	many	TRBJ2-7	CASSPPGSEQYF	TGTGCCAGCAGTCCCCCGGGGTCCGAGCAGTACTTC
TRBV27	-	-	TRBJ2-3	CASSSVEISTDTQYF	TGTGCCAGCAGTTCCGTAGAGATTAGCACAGATACGCAGTATTTT
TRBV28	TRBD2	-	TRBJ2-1	CASSFEPLAGANNEQFF	TGTGCCAGCAGTTTTGAACCCCTAGCGGGAGCTAACAATGAGCAGTTCTTC
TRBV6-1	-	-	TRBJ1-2	CATPRGTGYGYTF	TGTGCCACCCCGCGGGGGACGGGCTATGGCTACACCTTC
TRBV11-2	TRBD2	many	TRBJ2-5	CASSEVWTLAGEETQYF	TGTGCCAGCAGCGAGGTGTGGACCCTAGCGGGGGAAGAGACCCAGTACTTC
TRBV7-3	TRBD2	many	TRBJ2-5	CASSMTSGGCETQYF	TGTGCCAGCAGCATGACTAGCGGGGGTTGTGAGACCCAGTACTTC